A selection of T cell receptor beta chains follows, all from one sample in a study of tissue T cells after allogeneic stem cell transplantation. Data came from immunoSEQ multiplex PCR; TCRdb stores just in-frame clones and leaves some out. The sample records about 10,000 clones, 60% being singletons. This specimen was tissue from the jejunum, taken at autopsy. These receptors all stem from a woman aged 18-49 years with breast cancer. The CDR3 runs from the conserved cysteine through the conserved F or W. D genes are given only for firm matches. Rows give clone size only sometimes, using once, few, many, or a class for an expanded clone.

D: NA
V: TRBV2
J: TRBJ1-5
size: few
CDR3: CASSERGQPQHF
DNA: TGTGCCAGCAGTGAAAGGGGCCAGCCCCAGCATTTT

D: TRBD2
V: TRBV12-5
J: TRBJ2-7
size: NA
CDR3: CASGLERGGYEQYF
DNA: TGTGCTAGTGGTTTGGAGCGGGGGGGCTACGAGCAGTACTTC

D: NA
V: TRBV6-2/TRBV6-3
J: TRBJ2-7
size: few
CDR3: CASSYVAGPYEQYF
DNA: TGTGCCAGCAGTTACGTGGCAGGGCCCTACGAGCAGTACTTC

D: TRBD2
V: TRBV5-1
J: TRBJ2-7
size: once
CDR3: CASQREPGSEQYF
DNA: TGCGCCAGCCAGCGGGAGCCCGGTAGCGAGCAGTACTTC

D: NA
V: TRBV28
J: TRBJ2-3
size: NA
CDR3: CASSFAGSTYEGTDTQYF
DNA: TGTGCCAGCAGTTTCGCTGGTAGCACCTACGAGGGGACAGATACGCAGTATTTT

D: TRBD1
V: TRBV18
J: TRBJ1-6
size: NA
CDR3: CASSLQGQAVNSPLHF
DNA: TGTGCCAGCTCACTACAGGGACAGGCCGTTAATTCACCCCTCCACTTT

D: TRBD2
V: TRBV5-1
J: TRBJ2-1
size: NA
CDR3: CASSLGGRVALDEQFF
DNA: TGCGCCAGCAGCTTGGGCGGGAGAGTAGCCTTGGATGAGCAGTTCTTC

D: TRBD1
V: TRBV2
J: TRBJ1-2
size: NA
CDR3: CATPQTGAPGYTF
DNA: TGTGCCACCCCTCAGACAGGGGCTCCTGGCTACACCTTC

D: NA
V: TRBV9
J: TRBJ2-1
size: NA
CDR3: CASSALGERGAYNEQFF
DNA: TGTGCCAGCAGCGCCCTCGGTGAAAGAGGTGCCTACAATGAGCAGTTCTTC

D: TRBD2
V: TRBV9
J: TRBJ2-1
size: NA
CDR3: CASSVPSSIAGDLPSSYNEQFF
DNA: TGTGCCAGCAGCGTACCTTCCTCTATAGCGGGAGATCTCCCTAGCTCCTACAATGAGCAGTTCTTC

D: TRBD2
V: TRBV11-2
J: TRBJ2-7
size: NA
CDR3: CASSSAGTRSAYEQYF
DNA: TGTGCCAGCAGCTCGGCCGGGACTAGGAGTGCCTACGAGCAGTACTTC

D: NA
V: TRBV29-1
J: TRBJ2-3
size: few
CDR3: CSVDRDGSTDTQYF
DNA: TGCAGCGTTGATAGGGACGGAAGCACAGATACGCAGTATTTT

D: NA
V: TRBV4-3
J: TRBJ1-5
size: medium-sized
CDR3: CASSQERESNQPQHF
DNA: TGCGCCAGCAGCCAAGAGAGAGAGAGCAATCAGCCCCAGCATTTT

D: NA
V: TRBV10-3
J: TRBJ2-2
size: NA
CDR3: CAINPGRGGELFF
DNA: TGTGCCATCAATCCAGGGAGAGGCGGGGAGCTGTTTTTT

D: NA
V: TRBV5-1
J: TRBJ2-5
size: NA
CDR3: CASSDTGNPGGTQYF
DNA: TGCGCCAGCAGTGATACGGGCAACCCTGGGGGGACCCAGTACTTC

D: NA
V: TRBV7-3
J: TRBJ1-2
size: few
CDR3: CASSLSQEFGGYTF
DNA: TGTGCCAGCAGCTTATCTCAAGAGTTCGGTGGCTACACCTTC

D: NA
V: TRBV5-1
J: TRBJ1-2
size: NA
CDR3: CASRVGNYGYTF
DNA: TGCGCCAGCAGGGTGGGGAACTATGGCTACACCTTC

D: NA
V: TRBV2
J: TRBJ1-4
size: few
CDR3: CASSEEPATNEKLFF
DNA: TGTGCCAGCAGTGAAGAACCTGCAACTAATGAAAAACTGTTTTTT

D: TRBD1
V: TRBV5-1
J: TRBJ1-4
size: NA
CDR3: CASSYFQGANEKLFF
DNA: TGCGCCAGCAGCTACTTCCAGGGGGCAAATGAAAAACTGTTTTTT

D: TRBD1
V: TRBV6-2/TRBV6-3
J: TRBJ2-1
size: NA
CDR3: CASSYEAGGYNEQFF
DNA: TGTGCCAGCAGTTACGAGGCAGGGGGCTACAATGAGCAGTTCTTC

D: NA
V: TRBV4-2
J: TRBJ1-4
size: NA
CDR3: CASSQDKGPRRLFF
DNA: TGTGCCAGCAGCCAAGATAAGGGGCCCCGTAGACTGTTTTTT

D: NA
V: TRBV30
J: TRBJ2-3
size: NA
CDR3: CAWTLGNTQYF
DNA: TGTGCCTGGACACTCGGGAATACGCAGTATTTT

D: NA
V: TRBV30
J: TRBJ1-4
size: NA
CDR3: CAWSLSGGTNEKLFF
DNA: TGTGCCTGGAGTCTCTCCGGGGGCACTAATGAAAAACTGTTTTTT

D: NA
V: TRBV7-2
J: TRBJ2-5
size: few
CDR3: CASSLVVRETQYF
DNA: TGTGCCAGCAGCTTAGTTGTCAGAGAGACCCAGTACTTC

D: NA
V: TRBV23-1
J: TRBJ2-3
size: NA
CDR3: CASSQKSGTAKADTQYF
DNA: TGCGCCAGCAGTCAAAAATCCGGGACGGCCAAGGCAGATACGCAGTATTTT

D: TRBD1
V: TRBV2
J: TRBJ2-7
size: NA
CDR3: CASSEWVGQDYEQYF
DNA: TGTGCCAGCAGTGAGTGGGTGGGACAGGACTACGAGCAGTACTTC

D: NA
V: TRBV9
J: TRBJ2-5
size: NA
CDR3: CASSVEHQETQYF
DNA: TGTGCCAGCAGCGTAGAACATCAAGAGACCCAGTACTTC

D: TRBD2
V: TRBV9
J: TRBJ2-2
size: NA
CDR3: CASSVELAGAAGELFF
DNA: TGTGCCAGCAGCGTGGAGCTAGCGGGGGCTGCCGGGGAGCTGTTTTTT

D: TRBD2
V: TRBV7-3
J: TRBJ2-2
size: NA
CDR3: CASSPIAGGGNTGELFF
DNA: TGTGCCAGCAGCCCTATCGCGGGAGGGGGGAACACCGGGGAGCTGTTTTTT

D: TRBD2
V: TRBV15
J: TRBJ2-7
size: NA
CDR3: CATSRGPDIAGVEQYF
DNA: TGTGCCACCAGCAGAGGCCCCGACATAGCGGGTGTCGAGCAGTACTTC

D: NA
V: TRBV5-1
J: TRBJ2-7
size: medium-sized
CDR3: CASSLATFGYEQYF
DNA: TGCGCCAGCAGCTTAGCGACATTCGGCTACGAGCAGTACTTC

D: TRBD1
V: TRBV11-1
J: TRBJ2-7
size: NA
CDR3: CASSPSLTGGAYEQYF
DNA: TGTGCCAGCAGCCCCAGCCTGACAGGGGGCGCCTACGAGCAGTACTTC

D: TRBD2
V: TRBV2
J: TRBJ2-1
size: NA
CDR3: CARERGAYNEQFF
DNA: TGTGCCAGAGAGCGGGGAGCCTACAATGAGCAGTTCTTC

D: NA
V: TRBV5-8
J: TRBJ2-3
size: NA
CDR3: CASSTTEGGDTQYF
DNA: TGTGCCAGCAGCACGACCGAGGGTGGGGATACGCAGTATTTT

D: TRBD2
V: TRBV10-3
J: TRBJ2-7
size: NA
CDR3: CAISGTSGGLYEQYF
DNA: TGTGCCATCAGTGGGACTAGCGGGGGACTCTACGAGCAGTACTTC

D: NA
V: TRBV29-1
J: TRBJ1-2
size: few
CDR3: CSVEEGAGQDGYTF
DNA: TGCAGCGTTGAAGAAGGTGCAGGGCAGGATGGCTACACCTTC

D: NA
V: TRBV9
J: TRBJ2-3
size: NA
CDR3: CASSVSSTLGDTQYF
DNA: TGTGCCAGCAGCGTATCTTCCACCCTGGGAGATACGCAGTATTTT

D: NA
V: TRBV5-6
J: TRBJ1-1
size: NA
CDR3: CASSLAGHPNTEAFF
DNA: TGTGCCAGCAGCTTGGCGGGACACCCGAACACTGAAGCTTTCTTT

D: NA
V: TRBV6-2/TRBV6-3
J: TRBJ2-7
size: NA
CDR3: CASSYVAGYEQYF
DNA: TGTGCCAGCAGTTACGTGGCAGGCTACGAGCAGTACTTC

D: TRBD1
V: TRBV18
J: TRBJ2-5
size: few
CDR3: CASSLDRGETQYF
DNA: TGTGCCAGCTCACTGGACAGGGGAGAGACCCAGTACTTC

D: NA
V: TRBV7-2
J: TRBJ2-7
size: NA
CDR3: CASSLVGYEQYF
DNA: TGTGCCAGCAGCTTAGTGGGCTACGAGCAGTACTTC

D: NA
V: TRBV2
J: TRBJ1-5
size: few
CDR3: CASRPAGAAGNQPQHF
DNA: TGTGCCAGCAGGCCTGCGGGGGCAGCTGGCAATCAGCCCCAGCATTTT

D: TRBD2
V: TRBV5-1
J: TRBJ2-1
size: few
CDR3: CASSPEASGVNEQFF
DNA: TGCGCCAGCAGCCCGGAGGCTAGCGGGGTCAATGAGCAGTTCTTC

D: TRBD2
V: TRBV6-1
J: TRBJ2-3
size: NA
CDR3: CASSDTSPPSGMSDTQYF
DNA: TGTGCCAGCAGTGACACTTCACCGCCTAGCGGGATGTCAGATACGCAGTATTTT

D: NA
V: TRBV19
J: TRBJ1-1
size: medium-sized
CDR3: CASSQMNTEAFF
DNA: TGTGCCAGTAGTCAGATGAACACTGAAGCTTTCTTT

D: NA
V: TRBV3-1/TRBV3-2
J: TRBJ1-3
size: NA
CDR3: CASSQGSGPGNTIYF
DNA: TGTGCCAGCAGCCAAGGTTCGGGGCCTGGAAACACCATATATTTT

D: NA
V: TRBV7-8
J: TRBJ1-1
size: NA
CDR3: CASSWGRETEAFF
DNA: TGTGCCAGCAGCTGGGGGCGGGAAACTGAAGCTTTCTTT